This T cell receptor beta chain was retrieved from a study of control samples from healthy donors and cancer patients. TCRdb's table, derived via immunoSEQ multiplex PCR, lists solely in-frame clones and lacks some. Here the sample spans over 65,000 clones, about 89% being singletons. Germline assignment: CDR1 SGHTA and CDR2 FQGNSA. Trimming cost V 1 base and J 4 bases, with 13 bases left between them. This CDR3 is built from 15 residues. The receptor's source is a woman between 45 and 65 years old with colorectal cancer. V gene TRBV7-2 combines with J gene TRBJ1-2; tentative D call: TRBD1 (5 bases). Sequenced sample: PBMCs. CDR3 DNA sequence: TGTGCCAGCAGCTTAGGTCAGGGACGCGCCTATGGCTACACCTTC. Translating gives CASSLGQGRAYGYTF.